Here is one T cell receptor beta chain with its context. Stem cell-like memory, regulatory, central memory and naive CD4+ cells were sorted via CD45RO/CCR7/CD25/CD127/CD95/CD27. This sample stems from a study of beta chain features in type 1 diabetes. CDR3 length: 15 amino acids. With 0 bases removed from V and 9 bases from J, the gap between germline ends came to 15 bases. The germline gives CDR1 LGHNA, CDR2 YSLEER. The entirety of the isolated RNA underwent reverse transcription, so expressed TCRB transcripts were sequenced. Sequencing was performed with immunoSEQ multiplex PCR; in TCRdb, only in-frame clones are kept and a portion is missing. The profile shows 300,000 to 450,000 clones, around 12% of them singletons.

Sequences were obtained from naive CD4+ T cells from blood. The rearrangement joins TRBV4-3 to TRBJ2-1, with a weak D call TRBD1 (5 bases). This clonotype was obtained from a man aged 18-30 years in good health. CDR3 in amino acids: CASSQDWTPRTEQFF. CDR3 DNA: TGCGCCAGCAGCCAAGATTGGACACCTCGGACTGAGCAGTTCTTC.